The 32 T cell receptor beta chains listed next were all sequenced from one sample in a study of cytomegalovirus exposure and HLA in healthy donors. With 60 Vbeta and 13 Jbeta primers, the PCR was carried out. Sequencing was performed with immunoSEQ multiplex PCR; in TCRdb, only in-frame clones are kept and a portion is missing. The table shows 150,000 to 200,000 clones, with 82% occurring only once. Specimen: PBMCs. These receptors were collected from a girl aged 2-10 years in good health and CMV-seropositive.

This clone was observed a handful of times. The CDR3 bases are TGCGCCAGCAGCCAAGATTCGGGACACCCTATTCCTAGCAATCAGCCCCAGCATTTT. The encoded protein is CASSQDSGHPIPSNQPQHF. The chain employs TRBV4-1 and TRBJ1-5; possible D gene TRBD1, 6 bases. CDR1 and CDR2 from the germline V gene are MGHRA and YSYEKL. V was cut by 0 bases and J by 0 bases, with 18 bases left in between. The length of the CDR3 is 19 residues.

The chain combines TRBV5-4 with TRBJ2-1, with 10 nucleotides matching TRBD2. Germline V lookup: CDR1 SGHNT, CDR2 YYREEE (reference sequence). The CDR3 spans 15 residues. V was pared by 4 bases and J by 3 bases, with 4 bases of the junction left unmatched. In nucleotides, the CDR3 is TGTGCCAGCAGCCACACTAGCGGGGTCTACAATGAGCAGTTCTTC. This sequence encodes CASSHTSGVYNEQFF.

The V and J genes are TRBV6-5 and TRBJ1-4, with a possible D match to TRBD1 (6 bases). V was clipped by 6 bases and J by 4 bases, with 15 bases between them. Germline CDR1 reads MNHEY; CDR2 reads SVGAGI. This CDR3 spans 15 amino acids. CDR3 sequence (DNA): TGTGCCAGCAGAAGGACCGGGACACTTAATGAAAAACTGTTTTTT. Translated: CASRRTGTLNEKLFF.

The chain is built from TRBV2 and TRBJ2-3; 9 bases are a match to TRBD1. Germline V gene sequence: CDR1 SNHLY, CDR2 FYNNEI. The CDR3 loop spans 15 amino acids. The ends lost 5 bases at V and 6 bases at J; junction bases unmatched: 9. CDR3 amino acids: CASSPGQGKKDTQYF. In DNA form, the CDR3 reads TGTGCCAGCAGTCCGGGACAGGGAAAAAAGGATACGCAGTATTTT.

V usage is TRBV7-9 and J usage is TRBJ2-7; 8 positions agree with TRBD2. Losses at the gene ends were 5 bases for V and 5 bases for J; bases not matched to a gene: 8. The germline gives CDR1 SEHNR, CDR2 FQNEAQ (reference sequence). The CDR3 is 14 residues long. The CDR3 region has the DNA TGTGCCAGCAGCCCTTCCGCTAGCGGGCACGAGCAGTACTTC. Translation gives CASSPSASGHEQYF.

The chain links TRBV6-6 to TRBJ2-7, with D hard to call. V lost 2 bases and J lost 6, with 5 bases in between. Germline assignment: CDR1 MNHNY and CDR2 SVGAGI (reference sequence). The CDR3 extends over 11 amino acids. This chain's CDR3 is CASSYTAEQYF. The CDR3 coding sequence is TGTGCCAGCAGTTACACAGCCGAGCAGTACTTC.

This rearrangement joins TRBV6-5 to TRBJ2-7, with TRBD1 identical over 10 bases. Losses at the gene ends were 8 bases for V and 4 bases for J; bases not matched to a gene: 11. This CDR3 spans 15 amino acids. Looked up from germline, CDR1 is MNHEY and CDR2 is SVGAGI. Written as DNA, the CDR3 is TGTGCCAGCCGGAATGAACCGGGACAGGGGTACGAGCAGTACTTC. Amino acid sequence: CASRNEPGQGYEQYF.

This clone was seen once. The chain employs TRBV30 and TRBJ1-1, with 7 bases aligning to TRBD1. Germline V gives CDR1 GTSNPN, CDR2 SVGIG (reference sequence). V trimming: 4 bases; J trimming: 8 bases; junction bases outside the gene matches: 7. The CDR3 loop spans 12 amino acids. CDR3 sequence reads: CAWTRGDLEAFF. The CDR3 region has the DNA TGTGCCTGGACCAGGGGGGACTTAGAAGCTTTCTTT.

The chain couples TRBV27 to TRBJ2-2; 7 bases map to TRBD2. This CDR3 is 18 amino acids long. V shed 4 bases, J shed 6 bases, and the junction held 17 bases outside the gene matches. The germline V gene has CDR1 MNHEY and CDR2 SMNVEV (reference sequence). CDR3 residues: CASSSSRTSFRMAGELFF. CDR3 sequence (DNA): TGTGCCAGCAGTTCAAGTAGGACTAGTTTCCGCATGGCCGGGGAGCTGTTTTTT.

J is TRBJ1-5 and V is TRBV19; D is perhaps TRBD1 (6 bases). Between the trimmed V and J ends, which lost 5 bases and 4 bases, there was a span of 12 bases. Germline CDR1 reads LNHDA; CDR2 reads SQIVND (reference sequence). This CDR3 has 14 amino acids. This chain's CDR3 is CASSPTGPNQPQHF. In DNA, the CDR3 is TGTGCCAGTAGTCCGACAGGACCTAATCAGCCCCAGCATTTT. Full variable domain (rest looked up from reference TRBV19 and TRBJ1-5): DGGITQSPKYLFRKEGQNVTLSCEQNLNHDAMYWYRQDPGQGLRLIYYSQIVNDFQKGDIAEGYSVSREKKESFPLTVTSAQKNPTAFYLCASSPTGPNQPQHFGDGTRLSIL.

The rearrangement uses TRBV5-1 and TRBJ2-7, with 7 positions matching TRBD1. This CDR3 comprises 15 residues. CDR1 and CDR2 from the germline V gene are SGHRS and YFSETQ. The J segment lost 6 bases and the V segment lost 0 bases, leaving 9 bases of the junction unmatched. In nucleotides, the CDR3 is TGCGCCAGCAGCTTGGTAGCCGGGACAGCAAGCGAGCAGTACTTC. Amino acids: CASSLVAGTASEQYF.

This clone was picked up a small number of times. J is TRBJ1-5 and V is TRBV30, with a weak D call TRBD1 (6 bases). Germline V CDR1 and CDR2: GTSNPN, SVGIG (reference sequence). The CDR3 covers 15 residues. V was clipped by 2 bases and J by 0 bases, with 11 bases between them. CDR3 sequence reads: CAWSYGGLSNQPQHF. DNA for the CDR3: TGTGCCTGGAGTTACGGGGGGCTTAGCAATCAGCCCCAGCATTTT.

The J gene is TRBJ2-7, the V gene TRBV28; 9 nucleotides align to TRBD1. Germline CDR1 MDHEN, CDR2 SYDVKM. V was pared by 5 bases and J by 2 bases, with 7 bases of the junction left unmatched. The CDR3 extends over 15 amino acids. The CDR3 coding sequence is TGTGCCAGCAGTAAAACGACAGGGGGGGCCTACGAGCAGTACTTC. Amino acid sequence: CASSKTTGGAYEQYF.

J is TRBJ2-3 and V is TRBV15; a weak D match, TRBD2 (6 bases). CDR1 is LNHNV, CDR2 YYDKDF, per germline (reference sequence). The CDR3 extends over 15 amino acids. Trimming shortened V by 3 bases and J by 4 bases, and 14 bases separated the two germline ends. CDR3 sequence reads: CATSRGGGSADTQYF. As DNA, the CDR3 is TGTGCCACCAGCAGGGGTGGGGGGTCAGCAGATACGCAGTATTTT.

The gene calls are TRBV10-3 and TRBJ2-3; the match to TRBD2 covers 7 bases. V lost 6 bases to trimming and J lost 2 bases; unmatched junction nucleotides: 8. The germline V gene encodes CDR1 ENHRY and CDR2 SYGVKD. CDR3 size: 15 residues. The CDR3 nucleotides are TGTGCCATCAGGGCGGCGGCGGGAGCCACAGATACGCAGTATTTT. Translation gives CAIRAAAGATDTQYF.

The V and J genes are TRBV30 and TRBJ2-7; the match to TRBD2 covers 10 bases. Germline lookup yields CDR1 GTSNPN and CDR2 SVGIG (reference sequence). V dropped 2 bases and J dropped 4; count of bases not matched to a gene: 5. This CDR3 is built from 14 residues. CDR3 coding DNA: TGTGCCTGGAGTAGCGGGAGGGCCGAGTACGAGCAGTACTTC. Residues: CAWSSGRAEYEQYF.

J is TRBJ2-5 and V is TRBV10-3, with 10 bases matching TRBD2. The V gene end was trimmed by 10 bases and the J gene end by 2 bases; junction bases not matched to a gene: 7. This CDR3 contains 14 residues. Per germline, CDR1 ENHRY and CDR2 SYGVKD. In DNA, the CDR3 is TGTGCCACGACGCAGCGGGAGGGGCAAGAGACCCAGTACTTC. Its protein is CATTQREGQETQYF.

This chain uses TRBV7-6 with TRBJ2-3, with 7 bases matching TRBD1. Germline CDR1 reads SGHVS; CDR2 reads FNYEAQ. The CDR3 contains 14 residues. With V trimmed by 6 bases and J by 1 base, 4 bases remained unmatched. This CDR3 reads CASRTGLGTDTQYF. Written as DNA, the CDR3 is TGTGCCAGCAGGACAGGGTTAGGCACAGATACGCAGTATTTT.

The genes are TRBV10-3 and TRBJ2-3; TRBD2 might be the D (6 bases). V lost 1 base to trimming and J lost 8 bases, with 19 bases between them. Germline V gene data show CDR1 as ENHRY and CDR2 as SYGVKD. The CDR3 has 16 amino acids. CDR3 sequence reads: CAISEFVRGGASTQYF. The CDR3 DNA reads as TGTGCCATCAGTGAGTTCGTGCGGGGTGGGGCGAGTACGCAGTATTTT.

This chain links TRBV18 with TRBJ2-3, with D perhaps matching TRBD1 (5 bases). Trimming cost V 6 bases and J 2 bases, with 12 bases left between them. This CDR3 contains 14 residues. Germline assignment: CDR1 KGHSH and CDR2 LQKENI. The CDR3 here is CASSFKQDTDTQYF. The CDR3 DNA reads TGTGCCAGCTCTTTCAAACAGGACACAGATACGCAGTATTTT.

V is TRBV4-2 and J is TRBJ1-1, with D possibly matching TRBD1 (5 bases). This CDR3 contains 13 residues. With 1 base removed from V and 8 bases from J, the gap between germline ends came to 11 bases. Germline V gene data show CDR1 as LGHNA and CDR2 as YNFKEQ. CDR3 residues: CASSQGPGWEAFF. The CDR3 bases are TGTGCCAGCAGCCAAGGCCCAGGGTGGGAAGCTTTCTTT.

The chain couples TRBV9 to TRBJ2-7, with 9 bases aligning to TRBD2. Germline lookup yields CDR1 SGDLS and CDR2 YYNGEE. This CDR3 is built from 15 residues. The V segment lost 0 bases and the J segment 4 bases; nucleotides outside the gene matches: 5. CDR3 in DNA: TGTGCCAGCAGCGTAGGGGTAGCGGGAGCATACGAGCAGTACTTC. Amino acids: CASSVGVAGAYEQYF. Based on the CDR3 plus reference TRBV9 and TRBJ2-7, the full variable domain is DSGVTQTPKHLITATGQRVTLRCSPRSGDLSVYWYQQSLDQGLQFLIQYYNGEERAKGNILERFSAQQFPDLHSELNLSSLELGDSALYFCASSVGVAGAYEQYFGPGTRLTVT.

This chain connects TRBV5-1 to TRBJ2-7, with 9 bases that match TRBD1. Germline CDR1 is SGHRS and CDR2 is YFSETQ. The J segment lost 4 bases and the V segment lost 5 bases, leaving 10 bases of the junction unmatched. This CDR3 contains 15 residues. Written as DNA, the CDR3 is TGCGCCAGCAGACCCGGGACAGGGTGGTATTACGAGCAGTACTTC. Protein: CASRPGTGWYYEQYF.

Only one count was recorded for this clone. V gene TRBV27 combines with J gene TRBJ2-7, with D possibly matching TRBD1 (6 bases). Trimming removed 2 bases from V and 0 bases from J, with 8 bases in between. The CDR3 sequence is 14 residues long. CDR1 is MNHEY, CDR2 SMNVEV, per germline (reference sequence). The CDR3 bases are TGTGCCAGCAGTTTACAGGGGCGCTCCTACGAGCAGTACTTC. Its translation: CASSLQGRSYEQYF.

CDR3 bases: TGTGCCAGCAGTTACTCGATAGACGGGGGGGAAAAACTGTTTTTT. Encoded protein: CASSYSIDGGEKLFF. V is TRBV6-6 and J is TRBJ1-4; a weak D match, TRBD1 (5 bases). CDR3 length: 15 residues. Germline CDR1 and CDR2: MNHNY and SVGAGI (reference sequence). The V gene lost 0 bases and the J gene lost 8 bases, with 13 bases spanning the gap.

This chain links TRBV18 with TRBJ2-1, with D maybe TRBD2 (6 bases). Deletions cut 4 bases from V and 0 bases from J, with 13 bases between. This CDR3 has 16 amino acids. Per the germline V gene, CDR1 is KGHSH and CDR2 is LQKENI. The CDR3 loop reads CASSRISGSSYNEQFF. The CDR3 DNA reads TGTGCCAGCTCACGAATCTCCGGGAGCTCCTACAATGAGCAGTTCTTC.

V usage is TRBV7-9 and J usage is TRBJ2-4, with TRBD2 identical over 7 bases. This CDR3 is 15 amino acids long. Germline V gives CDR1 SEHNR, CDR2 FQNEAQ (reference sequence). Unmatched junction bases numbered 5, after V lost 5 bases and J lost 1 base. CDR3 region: CASSRGEGAKNIQYF. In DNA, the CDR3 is TGTGCCAGCAGCCGGGGGGAGGGGGCCAAAAACATTCAGTACTTC.

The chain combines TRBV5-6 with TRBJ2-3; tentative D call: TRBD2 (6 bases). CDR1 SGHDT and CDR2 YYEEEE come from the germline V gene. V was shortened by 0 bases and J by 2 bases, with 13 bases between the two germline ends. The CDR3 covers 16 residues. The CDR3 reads CASSLEVAAHTDTQYF. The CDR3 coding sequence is TGTGCCAGCAGCTTGGAAGTAGCGGCTCACACAGATACGCAGTATTTT.

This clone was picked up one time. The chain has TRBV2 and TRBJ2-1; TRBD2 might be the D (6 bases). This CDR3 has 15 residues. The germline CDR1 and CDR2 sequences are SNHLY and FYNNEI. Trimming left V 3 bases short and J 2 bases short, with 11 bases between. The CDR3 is CASSEGGIAYNEQFF. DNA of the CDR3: TGTGCCAGCAGTGAGGGCGGGATAGCCTACAATGAGCAGTTCTTC.

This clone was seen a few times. CDR3 loop: CAWSVIRTGGWETQYF. The CDR3 DNA reads TGTGCCTGGAGTGTAATTAGGACAGGGGGCTGGGAGACCCAGTACTTC. The chain combines TRBV30 with TRBJ2-5; 11 positions agree with TRBD1. CDR1 is GTSNPN, CDR2 SVGIG, per germline (reference sequence). The CDR3 covers 16 residues. V was pared by 0 bases and J by 5 bases, with 8 bases of the junction left unmatched.

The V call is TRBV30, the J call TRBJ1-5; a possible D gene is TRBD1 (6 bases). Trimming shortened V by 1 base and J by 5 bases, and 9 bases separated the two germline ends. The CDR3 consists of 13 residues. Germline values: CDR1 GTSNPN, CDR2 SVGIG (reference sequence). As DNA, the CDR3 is TGTGCCTGGAGTGGGACAGATTATCAGCCCCAGCATTTT. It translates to CAWSGTDYQPQHF.

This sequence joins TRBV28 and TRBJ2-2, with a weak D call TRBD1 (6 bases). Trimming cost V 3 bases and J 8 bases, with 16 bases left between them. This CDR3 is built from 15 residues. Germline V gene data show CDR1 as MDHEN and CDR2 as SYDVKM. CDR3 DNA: TGTGCCAGCAGTTTCCCTCGACAGGTCAGGGGGGAGCTGTTTTTT. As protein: CASSFPRQVRGELFF.